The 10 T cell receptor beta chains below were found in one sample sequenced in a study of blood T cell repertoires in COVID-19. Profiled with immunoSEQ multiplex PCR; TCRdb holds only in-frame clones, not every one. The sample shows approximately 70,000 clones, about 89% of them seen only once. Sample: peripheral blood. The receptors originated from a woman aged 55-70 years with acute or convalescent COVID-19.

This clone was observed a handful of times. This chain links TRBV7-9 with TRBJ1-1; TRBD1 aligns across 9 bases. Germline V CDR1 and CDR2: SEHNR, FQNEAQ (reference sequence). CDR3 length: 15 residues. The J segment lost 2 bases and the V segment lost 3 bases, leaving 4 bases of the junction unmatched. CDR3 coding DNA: TGTGCCAGCAGCTTGAGGGGACAGGGAAACACTGAAGCTTTCTTT. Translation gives CASSLRGQGNTEAFF. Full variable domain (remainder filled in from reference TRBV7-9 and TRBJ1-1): DTGVSQNPRHKITKRGQNVTFRCDPISEHNRLYWYRQTLGQGPEFLTYFQNEAQLEKSRLLSDRFSAERPKGSFSTLEIQRTEQGDSAMYLCASSLRGQGNTEAFFGQGTRLTVV.

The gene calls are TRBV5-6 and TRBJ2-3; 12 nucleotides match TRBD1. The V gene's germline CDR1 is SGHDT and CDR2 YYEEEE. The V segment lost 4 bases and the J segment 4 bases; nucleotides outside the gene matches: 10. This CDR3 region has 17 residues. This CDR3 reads CASSARGTGGFADTQYF. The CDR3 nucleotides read TGTGCCAGCAGCGCCCGCGGGACAGGGGGCTTCGCAGATACGCAGTATTTT. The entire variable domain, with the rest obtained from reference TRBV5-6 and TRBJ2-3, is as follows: DAGVTQSPTHLIKTRGQQVTLRCSPKSGHDTVSWYQQALGQGPQFIFQYYEEEERQRGNFPDRFSGHQFPNYSSELNVNALLLGDSALYLCASSARGTGGFADTQYFGPGTRLTVL.

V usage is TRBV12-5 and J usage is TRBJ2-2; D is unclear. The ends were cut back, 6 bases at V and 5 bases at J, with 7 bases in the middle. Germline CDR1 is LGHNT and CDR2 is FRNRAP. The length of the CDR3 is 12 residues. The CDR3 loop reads CASGRVTGELFF. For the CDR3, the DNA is TGTGCTAGTGGCCGGGTTACCGGGGAGCTGTTTTTT.

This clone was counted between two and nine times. The CDR3 here is CASRAGLTAYEQYF. In nucleotides, the CDR3 is TGTGCCAGCAGGGCGGGACTAACGGCGTACGAGCAGTACTTC. The V and J genes are TRBV6-6 and TRBJ2-7; the match to TRBD2 covers 7 bases. Germline CDR1 reads MNHNY; CDR2 reads SVGAGI (reference sequence). CDR3 size: 14 residues. V lost 6 bases to trimming and J lost 4 bases; unmatched junction nucleotides: 9.

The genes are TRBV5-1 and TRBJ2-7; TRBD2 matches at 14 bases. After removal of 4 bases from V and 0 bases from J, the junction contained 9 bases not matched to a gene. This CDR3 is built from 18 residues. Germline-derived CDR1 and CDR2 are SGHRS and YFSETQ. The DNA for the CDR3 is TGCGCCAGCAGCCCACGGACTAGCGGGGGGTATTTCTCCTACGAGCAGTACTTC. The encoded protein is CASSPRTSGGYFSYEQYF.

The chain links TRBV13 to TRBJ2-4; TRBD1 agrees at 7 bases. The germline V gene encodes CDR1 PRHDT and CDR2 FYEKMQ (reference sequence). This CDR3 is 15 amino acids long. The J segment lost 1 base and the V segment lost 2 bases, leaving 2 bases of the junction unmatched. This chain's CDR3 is CASSLTGQAKNIQYF. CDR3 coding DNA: TGTGCCAGCAGCTTAACGGGACAGGCCAAAAACATTCAGTACTTC.

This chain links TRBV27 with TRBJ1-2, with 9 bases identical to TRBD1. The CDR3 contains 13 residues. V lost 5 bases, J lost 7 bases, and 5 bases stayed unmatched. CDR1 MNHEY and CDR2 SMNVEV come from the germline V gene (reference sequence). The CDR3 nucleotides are TGTGCCAGCAGTCCCGGGACAGGGTTTGGCTACACCTTC. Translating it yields CASSPGTGFGYTF.

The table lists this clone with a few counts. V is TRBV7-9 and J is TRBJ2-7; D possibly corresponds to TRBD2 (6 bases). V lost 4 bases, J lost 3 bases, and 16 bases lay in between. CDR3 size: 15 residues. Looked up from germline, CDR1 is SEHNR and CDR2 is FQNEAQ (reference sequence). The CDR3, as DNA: TGTGCCAGCAGCTCGCGAGGAGGGAGTCTCTACGAGCAGTACTTC. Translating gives CASSSRGGSLYEQYF.

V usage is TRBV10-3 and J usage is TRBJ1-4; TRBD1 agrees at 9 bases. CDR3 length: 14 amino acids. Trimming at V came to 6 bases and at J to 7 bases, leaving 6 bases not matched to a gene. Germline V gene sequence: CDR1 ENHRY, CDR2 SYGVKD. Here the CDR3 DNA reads TGTGCCATCAGAGAAGGGACAGGGTCTGAAAAACTGTTTTTT. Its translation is CAIREGTGSEKLFF.

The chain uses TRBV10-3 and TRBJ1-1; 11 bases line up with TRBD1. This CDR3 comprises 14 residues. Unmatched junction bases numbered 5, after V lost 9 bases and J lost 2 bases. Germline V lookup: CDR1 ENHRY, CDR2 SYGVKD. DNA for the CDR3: TGTGCCATGGGACAGGGGGGGACAAACACTGAAGCTTTCTTT. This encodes CAMGQGGTNTEAFF.